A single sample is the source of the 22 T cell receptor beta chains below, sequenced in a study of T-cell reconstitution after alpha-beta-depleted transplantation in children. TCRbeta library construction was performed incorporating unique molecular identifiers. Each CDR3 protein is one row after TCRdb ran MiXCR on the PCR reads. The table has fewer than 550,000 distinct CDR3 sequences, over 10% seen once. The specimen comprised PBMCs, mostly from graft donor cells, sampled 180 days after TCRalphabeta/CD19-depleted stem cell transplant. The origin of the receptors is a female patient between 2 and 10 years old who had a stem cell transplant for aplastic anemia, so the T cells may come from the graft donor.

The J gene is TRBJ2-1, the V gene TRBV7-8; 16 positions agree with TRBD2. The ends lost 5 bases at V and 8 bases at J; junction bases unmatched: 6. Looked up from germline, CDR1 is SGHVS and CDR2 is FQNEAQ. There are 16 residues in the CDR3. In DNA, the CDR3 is TGTGCCAGCAGCCGCGGGACTAGCGGGAGGGTCGATGAGCAGTTCTTC. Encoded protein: CASSRGTSGRVDEQFF.

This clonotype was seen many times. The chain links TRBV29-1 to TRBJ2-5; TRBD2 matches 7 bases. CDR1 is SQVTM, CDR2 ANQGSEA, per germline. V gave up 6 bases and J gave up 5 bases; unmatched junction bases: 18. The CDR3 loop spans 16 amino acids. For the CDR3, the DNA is TGCAGCGTCCATCTGGGGCTAGCGGCGACCGCGGAGACCCAGTACTTC. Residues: CSVHLGLAATAETQYF.

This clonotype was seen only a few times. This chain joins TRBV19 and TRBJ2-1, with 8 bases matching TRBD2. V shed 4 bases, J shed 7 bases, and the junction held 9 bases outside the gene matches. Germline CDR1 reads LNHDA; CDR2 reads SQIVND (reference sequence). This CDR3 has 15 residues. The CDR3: CASSTKAGAVNEQFF. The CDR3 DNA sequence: TGTGCCAGTAGTACGAAAGCGGGGGCGGTGAATGAGCAGTTCTTC.

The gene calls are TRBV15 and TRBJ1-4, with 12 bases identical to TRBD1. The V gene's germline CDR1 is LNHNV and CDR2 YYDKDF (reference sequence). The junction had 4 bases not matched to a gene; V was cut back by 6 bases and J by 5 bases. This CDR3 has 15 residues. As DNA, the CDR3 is TGTGCCACCAGGGGGACAGGGGGCCCGAATGAAAAACTGTTTTTT. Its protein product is CATRGTGGPNEKLFF.

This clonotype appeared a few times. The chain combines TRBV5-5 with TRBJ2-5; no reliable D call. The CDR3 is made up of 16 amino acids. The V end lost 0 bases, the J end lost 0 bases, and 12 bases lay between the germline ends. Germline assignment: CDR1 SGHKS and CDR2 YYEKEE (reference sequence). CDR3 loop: CASSLVQVTHQETQYF. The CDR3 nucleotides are TGTGCCAGCAGCTTGGTGCAGGTTACACACCAAGAGACCCAGTACTTC.

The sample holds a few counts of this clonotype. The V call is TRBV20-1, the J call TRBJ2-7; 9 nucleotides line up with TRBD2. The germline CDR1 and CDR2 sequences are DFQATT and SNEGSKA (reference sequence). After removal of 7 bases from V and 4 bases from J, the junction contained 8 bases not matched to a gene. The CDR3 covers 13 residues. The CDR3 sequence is CSGVAGDWYEQYF. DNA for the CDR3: TGCAGTGGAGTAGCGGGAGATTGGTACGAGCAGTACTTC.

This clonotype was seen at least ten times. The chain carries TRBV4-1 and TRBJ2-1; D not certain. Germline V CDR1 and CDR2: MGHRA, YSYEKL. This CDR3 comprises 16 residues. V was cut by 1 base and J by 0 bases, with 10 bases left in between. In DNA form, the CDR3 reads TGCGCCAGCAGCCAAGCATGGGCTAGCTCCTACAATGAGCAGTTCTTC. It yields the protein CASSQAWASSYNEQFF.

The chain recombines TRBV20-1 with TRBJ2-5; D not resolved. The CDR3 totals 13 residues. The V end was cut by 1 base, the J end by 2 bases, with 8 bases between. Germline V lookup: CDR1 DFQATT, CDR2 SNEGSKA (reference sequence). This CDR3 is CSARGLEQETQYF. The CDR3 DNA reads TGCAGTGCTAGAGGGCTTGAACAAGAGACCCAGTACTTC.

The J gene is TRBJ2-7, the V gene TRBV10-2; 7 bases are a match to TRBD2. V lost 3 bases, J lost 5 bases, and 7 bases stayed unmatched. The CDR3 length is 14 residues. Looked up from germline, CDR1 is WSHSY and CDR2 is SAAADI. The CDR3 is CASSDSGGDNEQYF. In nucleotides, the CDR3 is TGCGCCAGCAGTGATTCGGGAGGAGACAACGAGCAGTACTTC.

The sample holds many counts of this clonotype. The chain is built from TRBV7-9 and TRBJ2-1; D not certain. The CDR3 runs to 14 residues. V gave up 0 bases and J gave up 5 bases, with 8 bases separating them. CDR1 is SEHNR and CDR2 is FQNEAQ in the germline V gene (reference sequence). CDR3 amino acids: CASSLAVVDNEQFF. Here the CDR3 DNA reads TGTGCCAGCAGCTTAGCAGTAGTGGACAATGAGCAGTTCTTC.

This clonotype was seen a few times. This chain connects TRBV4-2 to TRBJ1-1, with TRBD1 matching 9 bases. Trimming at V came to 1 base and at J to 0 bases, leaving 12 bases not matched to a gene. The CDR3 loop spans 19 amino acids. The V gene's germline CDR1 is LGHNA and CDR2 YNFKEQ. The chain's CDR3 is CASSQVGPGTGSMNTEAFF. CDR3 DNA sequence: TGTGCCAGCAGCCAAGTGGGCCCCGGGACAGGGAGCATGAACACTGAAGCTTTCTTT.

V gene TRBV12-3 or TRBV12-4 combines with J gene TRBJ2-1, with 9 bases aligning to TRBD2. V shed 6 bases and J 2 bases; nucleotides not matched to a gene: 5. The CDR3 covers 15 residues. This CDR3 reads CASRGTSRTYNEQFF. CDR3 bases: TGTGCCAGCAGGGGGACTAGCAGAACCTACAATGAGCAGTTCTTC.

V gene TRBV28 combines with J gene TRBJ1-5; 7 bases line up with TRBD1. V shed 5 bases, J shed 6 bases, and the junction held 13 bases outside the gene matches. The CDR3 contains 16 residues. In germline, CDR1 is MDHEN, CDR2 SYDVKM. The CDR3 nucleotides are TGTGCCAGCAGTCCGCCGACAGGGTCCTTGCGTCAGCCCCAGCATTTT. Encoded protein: CASSPPTGSLRQPQHF. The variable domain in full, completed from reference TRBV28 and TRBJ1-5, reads DVKVTQSSRYLVKRTGEKVFLECVQDMDHENMFWYRQDPGLGLRLIYFSYDVKMKEKGDIPEGYSVSREKKERFSLILESASTNQTSMYLCASSPPTGSLRQPQHFGDGTRLSIL.

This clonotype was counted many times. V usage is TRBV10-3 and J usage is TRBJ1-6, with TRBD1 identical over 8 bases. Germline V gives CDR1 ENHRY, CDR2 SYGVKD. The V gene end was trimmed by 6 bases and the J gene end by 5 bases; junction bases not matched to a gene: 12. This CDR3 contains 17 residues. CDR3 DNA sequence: TGTGCCATCAGGGAAAGAGGGACAGGCGAAAATAATTCACCCCTCCACTTT. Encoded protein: CAIRERGTGENNSPLHF.

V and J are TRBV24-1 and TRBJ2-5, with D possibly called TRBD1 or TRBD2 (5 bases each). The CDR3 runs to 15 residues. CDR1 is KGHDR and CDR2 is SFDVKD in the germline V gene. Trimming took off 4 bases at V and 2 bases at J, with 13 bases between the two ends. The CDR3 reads CATSDPGPTQETQYF. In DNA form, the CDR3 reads TGTGCCACCAGTGACCCGGGACCGACGCAAGAGACCCAGTACTTC.

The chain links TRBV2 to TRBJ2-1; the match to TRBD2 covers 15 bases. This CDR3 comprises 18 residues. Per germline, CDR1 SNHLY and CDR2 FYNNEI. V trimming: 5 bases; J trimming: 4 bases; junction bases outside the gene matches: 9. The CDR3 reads CASSSWTSGRASYNEQFF. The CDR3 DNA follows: TGTGCCAGCAGTTCATGGACTAGCGGGAGGGCCAGTTACAATGAGCAGTTCTTC.

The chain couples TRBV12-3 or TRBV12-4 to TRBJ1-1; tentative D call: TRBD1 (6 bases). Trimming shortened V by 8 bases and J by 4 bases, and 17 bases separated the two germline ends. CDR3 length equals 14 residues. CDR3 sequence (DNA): TGTGCCAGCTCCTTGGGGGCGCGGGGCACTGAAGCTTTCTTT. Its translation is CASSLGARGTEAFF.

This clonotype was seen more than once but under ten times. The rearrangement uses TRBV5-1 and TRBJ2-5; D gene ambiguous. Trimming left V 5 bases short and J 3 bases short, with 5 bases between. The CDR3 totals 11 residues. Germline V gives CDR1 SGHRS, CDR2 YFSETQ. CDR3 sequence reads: CASRAEETQYF. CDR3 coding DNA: TGCGCCAGCAGGGCGGAAGAGACCCAGTACTTC.

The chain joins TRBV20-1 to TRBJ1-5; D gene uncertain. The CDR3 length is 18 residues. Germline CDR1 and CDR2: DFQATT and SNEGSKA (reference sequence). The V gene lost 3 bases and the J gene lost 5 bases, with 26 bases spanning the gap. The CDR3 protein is CSASPRGGLRRSDQPQHF. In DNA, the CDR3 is TGCAGTGCTAGCCCGAGAGGTGGACTACGGAGGTCGGATCAGCCCCAGCATTTT.

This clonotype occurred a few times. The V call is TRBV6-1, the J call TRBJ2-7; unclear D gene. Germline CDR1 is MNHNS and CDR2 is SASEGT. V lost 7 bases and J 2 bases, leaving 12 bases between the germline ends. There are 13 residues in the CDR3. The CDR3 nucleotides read TGTGCCAGCACCCGGACGGGTACCTACGAGCAGTACTTC. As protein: CASTRTGTYEQYF.

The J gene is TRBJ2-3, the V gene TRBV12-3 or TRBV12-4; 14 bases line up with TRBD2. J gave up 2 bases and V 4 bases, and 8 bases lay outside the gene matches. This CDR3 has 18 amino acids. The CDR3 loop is CASSSGTSGGYLTDTQYF. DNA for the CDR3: TGTGCCAGCAGTTCCGGGACTAGCGGGGGCTATCTCACAGATACGCAGTATTTT.

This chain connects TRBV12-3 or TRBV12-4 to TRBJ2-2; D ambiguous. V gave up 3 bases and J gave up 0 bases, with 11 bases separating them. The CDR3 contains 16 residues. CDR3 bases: TGTGCCAGCAGTTTCGGTGTCAGCGCGAACACCGGGGAGCTGTTTTTT. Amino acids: CASSFGVSANTGELFF.